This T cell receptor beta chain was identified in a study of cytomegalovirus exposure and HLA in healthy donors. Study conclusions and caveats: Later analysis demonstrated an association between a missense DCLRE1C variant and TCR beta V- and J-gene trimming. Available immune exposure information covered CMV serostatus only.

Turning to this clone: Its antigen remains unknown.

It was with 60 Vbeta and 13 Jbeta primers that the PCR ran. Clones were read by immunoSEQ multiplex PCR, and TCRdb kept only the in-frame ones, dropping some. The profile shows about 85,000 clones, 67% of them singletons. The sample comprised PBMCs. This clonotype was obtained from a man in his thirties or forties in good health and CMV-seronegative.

The CDR3 reads CATGQGGYEQYF. The CDR3 DNA follows: TGTGCAACCGGACAGGGTGGGTACGAGCAGTACTTC. This sequence joins TRBV27 and TRBJ2-7; 8 nucleotides align to TRBD1. The CDR3 contains 12 residues. Germline V CDR1 and CDR2: MNHEY, SMNVEV (reference sequence).